This entry lists 22 T cell receptor beta chains sequenced from one sample in a study of post-analysis software for immune sequencing data. Study-wide results and caveats: Five or six TRBV segments were more frequent in patients than controls; TRBV5-6, TRBV5-1 and TRBV20-1 belonged to this group.

These TCRs' antigens remain unknown. Carried by the TCR beta cDNA libraries were unique molecular identifiers. TCRdb used MiXCR to reprocess the PCR reads, holding one entry per CDR3 protein. The table includes a few hundred thousand distinct CDR3 sequences, around 37% detected once. The sample comprised blood. These receptors all stem from a girl aged 5-17 years with multiple sclerosis.

Only one count was recorded for this clonotype. V usage is TRBV20-1 and J usage is TRBJ2-3; perhaps TRBD2 as D (6 bases). V was clipped by 3 bases and J by 1 base, with 17 bases between them. The V gene's germline CDR1 is DFQATT and CDR2 SNEGSKA (reference sequence). The CDR3 is 16 amino acids. The CDR3 region has the DNA TGCAGTGCTAGCGGGTCTAGCGCCCCACGCACAGATACGCAGTATTTT. Amino acids: CSASGSSAPRTDTQYF.

This clonotype was detected only a few times. The J gene is TRBJ1-2, the V gene TRBV5-1; 7 bases match TRBD1. This CDR3 spans 15 amino acids. The V gene end was trimmed by 4 bases and the J gene end by 3 bases; junction bases not matched to a gene: 9. CDR1 is SGHRS and CDR2 is YFSETQ in the germline V gene. For the CDR3, the DNA is TGCGCCAGCAGCGCCGCGACAGGGACCTACTATGGCTACACCTTC. This gives the protein CASSAATGTYYGYTF.

Ten or more counts support this clonotype. The chain has TRBV7-2 and TRBJ2-7, with 7 bases aligning to TRBD1. The CDR3 contains 14 residues. Germline CDR1 reads SGHTA; CDR2 reads FQGNSA. The V segment lost 2 bases and the J segment 7 bases; nucleotides outside the gene matches: 8. As DNA, the CDR3 is TGTGCCAGCAGCTTAACGACAGGGTCGGGGGAGCAGTACTTC. This codes for CASSLTTGSGEQYF.

V and J are TRBV9 and TRBJ2-1; 8 nucleotides align to TRBD2. Germline CDR1 reads SGDLS; CDR2 reads YYNGEE. Trimming at V came to 4 bases and at J to 8 bases, leaving 8 bases not matched to a gene. CDR3 length: 14 residues. The CDR3 loop is CASSPGGAVDEQFF. CDR3 coding DNA: TGTGCCAGCAGCCCGGGGGGGGCTGTCGATGAGCAGTTCTTC.

The chain has TRBV27 and TRBJ1-1, with 10 bases lining up with TRBD1. There are 14 residues in the CDR3. The germline gives CDR1 MNHEY, CDR2 SMNVEV (reference sequence). V gave up 6 bases and J gave up 8 bases; unmatched junction bases: 9. The CDR3 protein is CASRPPGQGSEAFF. The CDR3 nucleotides are TGTGCCAGCAGACCTCCGGGACAGGGGTCCGAAGCTTTCTTT.

This chain uses TRBV29-1 with TRBJ1-1; tentatively, D is TRBD1 (5 bases). Per germline, CDR1 SQVTM and CDR2 ANQGSEA. CDR3 length equals 12 residues. Between the trimmed V and J ends, which lost 7 bases and 1 base, there was a span of 10 bases. The CDR3 nucleotides read TGCAGCGCTACCGACAGGAACACTGAAGCTTTCTTT. Translation gives CSATDRNTEAFF.

This clonotype was counted only a few times. CDR3: CATSNPSTGGNEQYF. In DNA, the CDR3 is TGTGCCACCAGTAATCCCTCGACAGGGGGCAACGAGCAGTACTTC. J is TRBJ2-7 and V is TRBV24-1; 10 bases agree with TRBD1. With V trimmed by 6 bases and J by 5 bases, 9 bases remained unmatched. Per the germline V gene, CDR1 is KGHDR and CDR2 is SFDVKD. The CDR3 has 15 amino acids.

This clonotype was counted between two and nine times. The V call is TRBV7-9, the J call TRBJ2-5; 7 bases are a match to TRBD1. The CDR3 is 16 residues long. The germline V gene has CDR1 SEHNR and CDR2 FQNEAQ (reference sequence). V dropped 5 bases and J dropped 2; count of bases not matched to a gene: 11. The DNA for the CDR3 is TGTGCCAGCAGCCTCCGGGACAGTGACCTGCAAGAGACCCAGTACTTC. It yields the protein CASSLRDSDLQETQYF.

V and J are TRBV19 and TRBJ2-5; possible D gene TRBD1, 6 bases. Germline CDR1 and CDR2: LNHDA and SQIVND (reference sequence). Trimming removed 5 bases at V and 1 base at J, with 14 bases between. The CDR3 loop spans 15 amino acids. Here the CDR3 DNA reads TGTGCCAGTAGTCCCAGGGACACTCTCCAAGAGACCCAGTACTTC. The encoded protein is CASSPRDTLQETQYF.

This chain uses TRBV3-1 with TRBJ2-7, with D possibly matching TRBD1 (6 bases). The V end was cut by 4 bases, the J end by 8 bases, with 9 bases between. This CDR3 has 11 residues. Per the germline V gene, CDR1 is LGHDT and CDR2 is YNNKEL (reference sequence). CDR3 DNA: TGTGCCAGCAGCCTCCAGGGGAAGCAGTACTTC. Its translation is CASSLQGKQYF.

The V call is TRBV6-5, the J call TRBJ1-2, with D unclear. The CDR3 covers 12 residues. Germline lookup yields CDR1 MNHEY and CDR2 SVGAGI. Trimming took 5 bases from V and 2 from J, leaving 6 bases between them. CDR3 sequence: CASSTTNYGYTF. CDR3 sequence (DNA): TGTGCCAGCAGTACAACGAACTATGGCTACACCTTC.

This clonotype appeared a few times. This sequence joins TRBV2 and TRBJ2-5; no reliable D call. The J call may be mistaken, given a closer DNA end match to TRBJ2-7. The germline V gene has CDR1 SNHLY and CDR2 FYNNEI. The CDR3 length is 13 residues. CDR3 DNA sequence: TGTGCCAGCAGTGAACTAGATTACTACGAGCAGTACTTC. Its protein is CASSELDYYEQYF.

This clonotype was recorded a few times. The chain uses TRBV7-9 and TRBJ1-5, with D unclear. V was clipped by 1 base and J by 5 bases, with 3 bases between them. The germline gives CDR1 SEHNR, CDR2 FQNEAQ (reference sequence). This CDR3 is 12 amino acids long. CDR3 region: CASSLGHQPQHF. Here the CDR3 DNA reads TGTGCCAGCAGCTTAGGCCATCAGCCCCAGCATTTT.

The chain employs TRBV14 and TRBJ2-1, with D tentatively TRBD2 (5 bases). There are 16 residues in the CDR3. The V end was cut by 0 bases, the J end by 0 bases, with 9 bases between. Looked up from germline, CDR1 is SGHDN and CDR2 is FVKESK. The DNA of the CDR3 is TGTGCCAGCAGCCAAGATAGACTAACCTCCTACAATGAGCAGTTCTTC. It is translated as CASSQDRLTSYNEQFF.

This sequence joins TRBV25-1 and TRBJ2-3; 7 nucleotides line up with TRBD2. Trimming removed 4 bases from V and 0 bases from J; junction bases left unmatched: 1. CDR3 size: 14 residues. Germline V lookup: CDR1 MGHDK, CDR2 SYGVNS. CDR3 sequence (DNA): TGTGCCAGCAGTGCGACTAGCAGCACAGATACGCAGTATTTT. Encoded protein: CASSATSSTDTQYF.

This clonotype was seen more than once but under ten times. This chain joins TRBV3-1 and TRBJ2-1; tentatively, D is TRBD1 or TRBD2 (5 bases each). The ends were cut back, 0 bases at V and 4 bases at J, with 16 bases in the middle. CDR1 and CDR2 (germline): LGHDT, YNNKEL (reference sequence). This CDR3 spans 17 amino acids. The CDR3 nucleotides are TGTGCCAGCAGCCAAGACGAGACAGCGGTGGGTTACAATGAGCAGTTCTTC. It translates to CASSQDETAVGYNEQFF.

This clonotype was detected only a few times. The chain recombines TRBV20-1 with TRBJ1-1; 7 positions agree with TRBD1. Unmatched junction bases numbered 12, after V lost 6 bases and J lost 5 bases. The CDR3 spans 14 residues. Germline CDR1 reads DFQATT; CDR2 reads SNEGSKA (reference sequence). This chain's CDR3 is CSAAGNRGSTEAFF. CDR3 bases: TGCAGTGCCGCCGGTAACAGGGGCAGTACTGAAGCTTTCTTT.

With respect to this clonotype: The junction differs from germline at one of its ends, possibly a read error. The V call is TRBV6-2 or TRBV6-3, the J call TRBJ2-2; 7 bases fit TRBD2. In germline, CDR1 is MNHEY, CDR2 SVGEGT. The CDR3 contains 12 residues. This chain's CDR3 is CVSRRTSGELFF. CDR3 in DNA: TGTGTCAGCAGGAGGACTAGCGGGGAGCTGTTTTTT.

V is TRBV7-2 and J is TRBJ1-2, with 7 bases lining up with TRBD1. The CDR3 length is 14 residues. Germline V gene sequence: CDR1 SGHTA, CDR2 FQGNSA. V lost 5 bases and J lost 2; bases outside the gene matches: 5. As DNA, the CDR3 is TGTGCCAGCAGCACCAGACAGGGCAACTATGGCTACACCTTC. Translation gives CASSTRQGNYGYTF. The complete variable domain, with remaining parts taken from reference TRBV7-2 and TRBJ1-2, reads GAGVSQSPSNKVTEKGKDVELRCDPISGHTALYWYRQSLGQGLEFLIYFQGNSAPDKSGLPSDRFSAERTGGSVSTLTIQRTQQEDSAVYLCASSTRQGNYGYTFGSGTRLTVV.

Notes on this clonotype: One end of the junction is discordant with germline, which a read error may explain. The chain couples TRBV5-1 to TRBJ2-5; D not certain. CDR1 and CDR2 (germline): SGHRS, YFSETQ. The CDR3 is 13 residues long. The CDR3, as DNA: TGCGCCAGCAGCCACACCTTGAAAGAGGCCCAGTACTTC. Protein: CASSHTLKEAQYF.

This chain joins TRBV9 and TRBJ1-2, with 9 bases aligning to TRBD1. The CDR3 spans 17 residues. With V trimmed by 2 bases and J by 0 bases, 8 bases remained unmatched. CDR1 is SGDLS, CDR2 YYNGEE, per germline. The CDR3, as DNA: TGTGCCAGCAGCGTTGATGGGACAGGGAGAGCTAACTATGGCTACACCTTC. It translates to CASSVDGTGRANYGYTF.

This clonotype was seen more than once but under ten times. The rearrangement uses TRBV30 and TRBJ2-3, with D unresolved. Germline CDR1 GTSNPN, CDR2 SVGIG (reference sequence). The CDR3 contains 13 residues. Trimming removed 7 bases at V and 4 bases at J, with 15 bases between. CDR3 protein: CASGLSVADTQYF. The CDR3 bases are TGTGCCTCCGGCCTGAGCGTTGCAGATACGCAGTATTTT.